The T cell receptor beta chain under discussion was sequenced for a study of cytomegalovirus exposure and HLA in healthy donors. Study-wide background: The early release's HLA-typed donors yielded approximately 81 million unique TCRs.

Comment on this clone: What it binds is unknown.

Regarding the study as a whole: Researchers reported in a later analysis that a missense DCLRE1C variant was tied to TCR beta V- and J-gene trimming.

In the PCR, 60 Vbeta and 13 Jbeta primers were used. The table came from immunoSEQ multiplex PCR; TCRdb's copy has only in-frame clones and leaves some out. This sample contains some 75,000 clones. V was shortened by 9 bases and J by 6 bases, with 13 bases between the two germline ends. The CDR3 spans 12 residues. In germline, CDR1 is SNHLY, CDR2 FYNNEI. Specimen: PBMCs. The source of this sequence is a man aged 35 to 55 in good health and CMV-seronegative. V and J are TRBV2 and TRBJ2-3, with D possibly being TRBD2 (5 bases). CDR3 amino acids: CASGRGSDTQYF. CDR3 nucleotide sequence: TGTGCCAGTGGGAGAGGATCGGATACGCAGTATTTT.